This passage covers 29 T cell receptor beta chains from one sample sequenced in a study of T cells in localized non-small cell lung cancer. TCRdb's table, derived via immunoSEQ multiplex PCR, lists solely in-frame clones and lacks some. The sample contains a few thousand clones, 33% of which appear only once. Sample: normal lung tissue next to the tumor, taken before any cancer treatment. All receptors derive from a man aged 35 to 69 with stage I lung adenocarcinoma.

The chain employs TRBV9 and TRBJ2-1, with D perhaps being TRBD1 or TRBD2 (5 bases each). The CDR3 consists of 15 residues. Trimming removed 0 bases from V and 11 bases from J, with 18 bases in between. CDR1 SGDLS and CDR2 YYNGEE come from the germline V gene. The CDR3 sequence: CASSVVEGSRSQQFF. DNA for the CDR3: TGTGCCAGCAGCGTAGTAGAGGGGAGTAGAAGCCAGCAGTTCTTC.

The chain is built from TRBV11-3 and TRBJ1-1, with 7 bases lining up with TRBD1. Looked up from germline, CDR1 is SGHNT and CDR2 is YENEEA. The CDR3 loop spans 16 amino acids. V gave up 0 bases and J gave up 4 bases; unmatched junction bases: 8. CDR3 residues: CASSLETGARGTEAFF. DNA for the CDR3: TGTGCCAGCAGCTTAGAAACAGGGGCAAGGGGCACTGAAGCTTTCTTT.

V usage is TRBV6-8 and J usage is TRBJ1-6; 12 bases match TRBD1. Trimming took 2 bases from V and 7 from J; bases not matched to a gene: 3. Germline V CDR1 and CDR2: MNHGY, SAAAGT. There are 16 residues in the CDR3. The chain's CDR3 is CASSYGTGGGNSPLHF. For the CDR3, the DNA is TGTGCCAGCAGTTACGGGACAGGGGGCGGCAATTCACCCCTCCACTTT.

A few counts support this clone. This rearrangement joins TRBV18 to TRBJ1-2, with D possibly TRBD1 on 6 matching bases. The CDR3 has 15 residues. The V gene lost 5 bases and the J gene lost 4 bases, with 17 bases spanning the gap. From germline, CDR1 is KGHSH and CDR2 LQKENI. CDR3 coding DNA: TGTGCCAGCTCAGCCGAATCGGGGGGCGGCTATGGCTACACCTTC. Amino acids: CASSAESGGGYGYTF. The full variable domain, with the rest looked up from reference TRBV18 and TRBJ1-2, is NAGVMQNPRHLVRRRGQEARLRCSPMKGHSHVYWYRQLPEEGLKFMVYLQKENIIDESGMPKERFSAEFPKEGPSILRIQQVVRGDSAAYFCASSAESGGGYGYTFGSGTRLTVV.

This clone has only one observation. This sequence joins TRBV14 and TRBJ2-5, with 10 nucleotides matching TRBD2. The germline gives CDR1 SGHDN, CDR2 FVKESK. The J segment lost 1 base and the V segment lost 1 base, leaving 3 bases of the junction unmatched. This CDR3 region has 16 residues. CDR3 amino acids: CASSQVGLASQETQYF. The DNA of the CDR3 is TGTGCCAGCAGCCAAGTGGGACTAGCGTCCCAAGAGACCCAGTACTTC.

Sample share makes this clone medium-sized (0.01 to 0.1%). V usage is TRBV6-8 and J usage is TRBJ1-2; no clear D gene. Germline loops: CDR1 MNHGY, CDR2 SAAAGT. This CDR3 spans 13 amino acids. V dropped 9 bases and J dropped 4 bases, with 15 bases sitting between them. CDR3 protein: CASRPSPSYGYTF. The CDR3 nucleotides read TGTGCCAGTCGACCTTCCCCTTCCTATGGCTACACCTTC.

This sequence joins TRBV11-3 and TRBJ1-1, with D unclear. Germline CDR1 and CDR2: SGHNT and YENEEA. There are 14 residues in the CDR3. The germline V and J ends were trimmed by 0 bases and 0 bases, with 5 bases remaining between them. The CDR3 bases are TGTGCCAGCAGCTTAGATCGGATGAACACTGAAGCTTTCTTT. Its translation: CASSLDRMNTEAFF.

The chain has TRBV6-8 and TRBJ1-5; no clear D. This CDR3 spans 13 amino acids. Germline V gives CDR1 MNHGY, CDR2 SAAAGT. Trimming left V 3 bases short and J 2 bases short, with 5 bases between. The chain's CDR3 is CASSYYGNQPQHF. CDR3 sequence (DNA): TGTGCCAGCAGTTATTACGGCAATCAGCCCCAGCATTTT.

The chain's CDR3 is CASSQTQGVDTEAFF. In DNA form, the CDR3 reads TGTGCCAGCTCACAAACACAGGGGGTAGACACTGAAGCTTTCTTT. This chain joins TRBV18 and TRBJ1-1, with 8 bases that match TRBD1. The CDR3 covers 15 residues. V was clipped by 4 bases and J by 3 bases; unmatched bases: 7. The germline V gene encodes CDR1 KGHSH and CDR2 LQKENI. The full variable domain, its missing parts supplied by reference TRBV18 and TRBJ1-1, is NAGVMQNPRHLVRRRGQEARLRCSPMKGHSHVYWYRQLPEEGLKFMVYLQKENIIDESGMPKERFSAEFPKEGPSILRIQQVVRGDSAAYFCASSQTQGVDTEAFFGQGTRLTVV.

This chain links TRBV19 with TRBJ2-1, with a tentative D call TRBD1 (6 bases). The CDR3 spans 14 residues. Germline CDR1 reads LNHDA; CDR2 reads SQIVND (reference sequence). Trimming took 3 bases from V and 1 from J, leaving 7 bases between them. The CDR3 nucleotides read TGTGCCAGTAGTATGAGGGGGTCCTACAATGAGCAGTTCTTC. This gives the protein CASSMRGSYNEQFF.

V is TRBV14 and J is TRBJ2-1; the match to TRBD2 covers 8 bases. CDR3 size: 15 residues. CDR1 SGHDN and CDR2 FVKESK come from the germline V gene. The J segment lost 11 bases and the V segment lost 1 base, leaving 10 bases of the junction unmatched. CDR3 in amino acids: CASSQAIAGKGKQFF. In DNA form, the CDR3 reads TGTGCCAGCAGCCAAGCGATAGCGGGAAAGGGTAAGCAGTTCTTC.

This clone was counted a few times. The chain recombines TRBV6-8 with TRBJ1-2; 12 bases are a match to TRBD1. Germline trimming cut 10 bases from V and 5 bases from J; bases unmatched to any gene: 8. CDR3 length: 14 residues. Germline CDR1 reads MNHGY; CDR2 reads SAAAGT. The CDR3 bases are TGTGCCACGGGACAGGGGGCTCCTAGTTATGGCTACACCTTC. Its translation is CATGQGAPSYGYTF.

The CDR3 loop is CASRMGADTGELFF. In nucleotides, the CDR3 is TGCGCCAGCAGGATGGGCGCGGACACCGGGGAGCTGTTTTTT. The chain is built from TRBV5-1 and TRBJ2-2; D unresolved. V dropped 5 bases and J dropped 3 bases, with 11 bases sitting between them. Germline V CDR1 and CDR2: SGHRS, YFSETQ. CDR3 size: 14 residues.

The V call is TRBV9, the J call TRBJ2-7, with D uncertain. The length of the CDR3 is 14 residues. Per germline, CDR1 SGDLS and CDR2 YYNGEE. V lost 0 bases and J 2 bases, leaving 9 bases between the germline ends. Here the CDR3 reads CASSVGVGPYEQYF. The CDR3 DNA reads TGTGCCAGCAGCGTAGGGGTAGGGCCCTACGAGCAGTACTTC.

V gene TRBV18 combines with J gene TRBJ2-7; D is possibly TRBD1 (6 bases). With 4 bases removed from V and 3 bases from J, the gap between germline ends came to 19 bases. Germline V gene lookup returns CDR1 KGHSH and CDR2 LQKENI. This CDR3 comprises 16 residues. The CDR3 sequence: CASSQIRGVGDYEQYF. In nucleotides, the CDR3 is TGTGCCAGCTCACAGATCAGGGGTGTGGGTGACTACGAGCAGTACTTC.

This clone has more than one count but fewer than ten. J is TRBJ1-2 and V is TRBV6-8; D gene uncertain. The ends were cut back, 2 bases at V and 5 bases at J, with 6 bases in the middle. This CDR3 spans 12 amino acids. Germline assignment: CDR1 MNHGY and CDR2 SAAAGT. The CDR3 here is CASSYGPYGYTF. CDR3 bases: TGTGCCAGCAGTTACGGGCCTTATGGCTACACCTTC.

J is TRBJ1-1 and V is TRBV5-1; a possible D gene is TRBD1 (5 bases). V was pared by 0 bases and J by 0 bases, with 15 bases between. CDR1 and CDR2 (germline): SGHRS, YFSETQ. CDR3 length: 17 amino acids. This CDR3 reads CASSLARGSILNTEAFF. CDR3 sequence (DNA): TGCGCCAGCAGCTTGGCCCGGGGCTCGATTCTGAACACTGAAGCTTTCTTT.

In DNA, the CDR3 is TGTGCCAGCAGCCAAGTCGGGGGCGAGGGCTACACCTTC. Translated, it gives CASSQVGGEGYTF. The chain couples TRBV14 to TRBJ1-2; D is possibly TRBD1 (6 bases). The CDR3 runs to 13 residues. Germline V gene data show CDR1 as SGHDN and CDR2 as FVKESK. The V gene lost 1 base and the J gene lost 8 bases, with 11 bases spanning the gap.

Within the sample, this clone is medium-sized. V and J are TRBV6-8 and TRBJ2-7, with TRBD1 identical over 8 bases. The trim removed 0 bases at V and 5 bases at J, leaving 6 bases unmatched. Germline loops: CDR1 MNHGY, CDR2 SAAAGT. This CDR3 is 15 amino acids long. The CDR3 region is CASSYSGQVNDEQYF. CDR3 nucleotide sequence: TGTGCCAGCAGTTACTCGGGACAGGTTAATGACGAGCAGTACTTC.

This chain joins TRBV28 and TRBJ1-5; no clear D. The V gene's germline CDR1 is MDHEN and CDR2 SYDVKM. Trimming shortened V by 4 bases and J by 5 bases, and 9 bases separated the two germline ends. The CDR3 runs 13 residues. CDR3 DNA sequence: TGTGCCAGCAGTTCTCAGCTGGATCAGCCCCAGCATTTT. Translating it yields CASSSQLDQPQHF.

This clone was counted a few times. This chain uses TRBV4-1 with TRBJ2-1; D gene unclear. The ends were cut back, 4 bases at V and 9 bases at J, with 10 bases in the middle. CDR3 length: 12 residues. Germline CDR1 MGHRA, CDR2 YSYEKL. CDR3 amino acids: CASSRSSSEQFF. The CDR3, as DNA: TGCGCCAGCAGCCGAAGTAGCAGTGAGCAGTTCTTC.

This clone has just a few counts. This chain uses TRBV6-8 with TRBJ2-6; D gene uncertain. The V end was cut by 0 bases, the J end by 0 bases, with 6 bases between. The CDR3 sequence is 16 residues long. Germline CDR1 MNHGY, CDR2 SAAAGT. The CDR3 bases are TGTGCCAGCAGTTACTCGAGCGACTCTGGGGCCAACGTCCTGACTTTC. This translates into CASSYSSDSGANVLTF.

The rearrangement uses TRBV30 and TRBJ1-6; 7 bases agree with TRBD1. This CDR3 has 14 amino acids. Germline values: CDR1 GTSNPN, CDR2 SVGIG (reference sequence). The junction had 5 bases not matched to a gene; V was cut back by 8 bases and J by 1 base. This CDR3 reads CASNRGSYNSPLHF. For the CDR3, the DNA is TGTGCCAGCAACAGGGGTTCCTATAATTCACCCCTCCACTTT.

This chain joins TRBV9 and TRBJ2-3; the match to TRBD2 covers 10 bases. Trimming removed 1 base from V and 2 bases from J; junction bases left unmatched: 16. CDR3 length: 20 amino acids. Germline CDR1 is SGDLS and CDR2 is YYNGEE. CDR3 loop: CASSVHPSGGAKYSTDTQYF. The DNA of the CDR3 is TGTGCCAGCAGCGTACACCCTAGCGGGGGAGCCAAGTACTCCACAGATACGCAGTATTTT.

By proportion, this clone is medium-sized (0.01 to 0.1%). This rearrangement joins TRBV6-8 to TRBJ2-1, with 9 bases lining up with TRBD2. Per germline, CDR1 MNHGY and CDR2 SAAAGT. CDR3 length: 17 residues. The trim removed 2 bases at V and 5 bases at J, leaving 10 bases unmatched. The CDR3 DNA reads TGTGCCAGCAGTTACCTCGCTAGCGGGACGGTCCACAATGAGCAGTTCTTC. Its translation is CASSYLASGTVHNEQFF.

This clone has a handful of counts. V and J are TRBV14 and TRBJ2-1, with TRBD1 as a possible D gene (5 bases). CDR1 is SGHDN, CDR2 FVKESK, per germline. The ends were cut back, 4 bases at V and 0 bases at J, with 13 bases in the middle. The CDR3 spans 16 residues. This CDR3 reads CASSLLPTGSYNEQFF. The CDR3 DNA is TGTGCCAGCAGCCTCCTCCCCACAGGCTCCTACAATGAGCAGTTCTTC.

There are a few counts of this clone. V and J are TRBV29-1 and TRBJ2-3, with D perhaps matching TRBD2 (7 bases). The V end was cut by 3 bases, the J end by 4 bases, with 14 bases between. The germline V gene encodes CDR1 SQVTM and CDR2 ANQGSEA. There are 14 residues in the CDR3. CDR3 nucleotides: TGCAGCGTTGATAGGAGGGAGGGGGCAGATACGCAGTATTTT. Its protein is CSVDRREGADTQYF.

V usage is TRBV9 and J usage is TRBJ2-5, with 12 bases identical to TRBD1. The V gene's germline CDR1 is SGDLS and CDR2 YYNGEE. The CDR3 loop spans 17 amino acids. Trimming removed 4 bases from V and 5 bases from J; junction bases left unmatched: 12. The CDR3 DNA follows: TGTGCCAGCAGCTTCAACCCGGGACAGGGGGCTTCGGAGACCCAGTACTTC. Amino acid sequence: CASSFNPGQGASETQYF. The whole variable domain, filled in from reference TRBV9 and TRBJ2-5, reads DSGVTQTPKHLITATGQRVTLRCSPRSGDLSVYWYQQSLDQGLQFLIQYYNGEERAKGNILERFSAQQFPDLHSELNLSSLELGDSALYFCASSFNPGQGASETQYFGPGTRLLVL.

The table lists this clone with a few counts. J is TRBJ2-7 and V is TRBV6-8; 7 nucleotides agree with TRBD2. The CDR3 runs to 15 residues. Per the germline V gene, CDR1 is MNHGY and CDR2 is SAAAGT. With 6 bases clipped from V and 0 bases from J, the junction kept 8 bases outside the gene matches. CDR3 protein: CASRRTSQPSYEQYF. DNA for the CDR3: TGTGCCAGCAGAAGGACTAGTCAGCCCTCCTACGAGCAGTACTTC.